This entry concerns a single T cell receptor beta chain. Its antigen is currently unknown. Sequencing was performed with immunoSEQ multiplex PCR; in TCRdb, only in-frame clones are kept and a portion is missing. The table shows roughly 40,000 clones, with roughly 83% occurring only once. This record comes from a study of a mutant IDH1 vaccine in newly diagnosed glioma. Study-level background: Visits designated V12 and V13 were conducted at weeks 35 and 47, respectively.

Time point of the sample: week 35, safety follow-up. Each vaccine dose was 300 ug of mutant IDH1 20-mer peptide, with topical imiquimod. The V gene end was trimmed by 0 bases and the J gene end by 7 bases; junction bases not matched to a gene: 6. The CDR3 spans 16 residues. Germline-derived CDR1 and CDR2 are MNHEY and SVGAGI. V usage is TRBV6-5 and J usage is TRBJ2-1; 10 positions match TRBD1. This TCR came from a woman between 45 and 65 years old with glioma. The material was PBMCs, obtained from a glioma patient whose treatment included an IDH1 peptide vaccine. The CDR3 is CASSYSSDRGSNEQFF. The CDR3 DNA reads as TGTGCCAGCAGTTACTCGTCGGACAGGGGGAGTAATGAGCAGTTCTTC.